The 20 T cell receptor beta chains presented below share a single source sample, sequenced in a study of blood T cell repertoires in COVID-19. The method was immunoSEQ multiplex PCR; TCRdb's version includes in-frame clones alone and lacks a portion of them. Among about 150,000 clones listed, roughly 84% were seen once. The material sequenced was peripheral blood. The source of these receptors is a woman aged 60-70 years with acute or convalescent COVID-19.

This chain joins TRBV10-3 and TRBJ1-4; D might be TRBD1 (5 bases). Germline lookup yields CDR1 ENHRY and CDR2 SYGVKD. Trimming shortened V by 6 bases and J by 0 bases, and 8 bases separated the two germline ends. The CDR3 is 14 residues long. This CDR3 reads CAIRATATNEKLFF. DNA for the CDR3: TGTGCCATCAGAGCGACAGCAACTAATGAAAAACTGTTTTTT.

This clone has only one observation. The chain has TRBV7-9 and TRBJ2-7; the match to TRBD1 covers 10 bases. The germline CDR1 and CDR2 sequences are SEHNR and FQNEAQ (reference sequence). The CDR3 sequence is 16 residues long. The junction had 7 bases not matched to a gene; V was cut back by 5 bases and J by 0 bases. The DNA for the CDR3 is TGTGCCAGCAGCAATACCGGGACAGGGGCCTCCTACGAGCAGTACTTC. This encodes CASSNTGTGASYEQYF.

This sequence joins TRBV9 and TRBJ1-6; tentatively, D is TRBD1 (5 bases). Looked up from germline, CDR1 is SGDLS and CDR2 is YYNGEE. The CDR3 has 14 residues. Trimming pared 4 bases from V and 9 bases from J, leaving 14 bases between. CDR3 in amino acids: CASSQTARGSPLHF. CDR3 coding DNA: TGTGCCAGCAGCCAGACAGCGCGGGGTTCACCCCTCCACTTT.

The rearrangement uses TRBV27 and TRBJ1-4; possibly TRBD1 for D (5 bases). Trimming cost V 6 bases and J 8 bases, with 16 bases left between them. CDR1 and CDR2 from the germline V gene are MNHEY and SMNVEV (reference sequence). The CDR3 runs 14 residues. The CDR3 loop reads CASSLIWGEEKLFF. In nucleotides, the CDR3 is TGTGCCAGCAGCCTTATCTGGGGGGAAGAAAAACTGTTTTTT.

V gene TRBV5-4 combines with J gene TRBJ2-4, with TRBD1 matching over 7 bases. The V and J ends lost 4 bases and 6 bases, in that order; junction bases with no gene match: 10. The germline V gene encodes CDR1 SGHNT and CDR2 YYREEE (reference sequence). This CDR3 comprises 15 residues. CDR3 nucleotides: TGTGCCAGCAGCCTTCGACAGGGAAATGCAAACATTCAGTACTTC. Its protein product is CASSLRQGNANIQYF. The complete variable domain, with remaining parts taken from reference TRBV5-4 and TRBJ2-4, reads ETGVTQSPTHLIKTRGQQVTLRCSSQSGHNTVSWYQQALGQGPQFIFQYYREEENGRGNFPPRFSGLQFPNYSSELNVNALELDDSALYLCASSLRQGNANIQYFGAGTRLSVL.

This clone was picked up one time. This rearrangement joins TRBV6-2 or TRBV6-3 to TRBJ2-7; D is unresolved. There are 15 residues in the CDR3. The germline CDR1 and CDR2 sequences are MNHEY and SVGEGT. Trimming cost V 5 bases and J 3 bases, with 17 bases left between them. In DNA, the CDR3 is TGTGCCAGCAGTACCCGGGTGGGTGTTGGCTACGAGCAGTACTTC. Translation gives CASSTRVGVGYEQYF.

This chain joins TRBV5-6 and TRBJ2-2; 10 bases line up with TRBD2. The CDR3 is 15 residues long. Trimming at V came to 4 bases and at J to 6 bases, leaving 6 bases not matched to a gene. Germline V gene lookup returns CDR1 SGHDT and CDR2 YYEEEE. CDR3: CASSLAGVRAGELFF. Here the CDR3 DNA reads TGTGCCAGCAGCCTAGCGGGGGTCCGCGCCGGGGAGCTGTTTTTT. Full variable domain (missing parts from reference TRBV5-6 and TRBJ2-2): DAGVTQSPTHLIKTRGQQVTLRCSPKSGHDTVSWYQQALGQGPQFIFQYYEEEERQRGNFPDRFSGHQFPNYSSELNVNALLLGDSALYLCASSLAGVRAGELFFGEGSRLTVL.

The chain joins TRBV4-2 to TRBJ1-5; no clear D. V was cut by 0 bases and J by 4 bases, with 7 bases left in between. CDR1 is LGHNA, CDR2 YNFKEQ, per germline. CDR3 length equals 14 residues. CDR3 region: CASSQDLLNQPQHF. For the CDR3, the DNA is TGTGCCAGCAGCCAAGATTTGCTAAATCAGCCCCAGCATTTT.

The chain is built from TRBV25-1 and TRBJ1-5; tentatively, D is TRBD1 (6 bases). The CDR3 is 15 residues long. Trimming pared 4 bases from V and 3 bases from J, leaving 13 bases between. CDR1 MGHDK and CDR2 SYGVNS come from the germline V gene. In nucleotides, the CDR3 is TGTGCCAGCAGTGCAGGGGCCTACCCCAATCAGCCCCAGCATTTT. As protein: CASSAGAYPNQPQHF.

This clone was counted only a few times. The chain's CDR3 is CASSQDRKELNTEAFF. DNA for the CDR3: TGTGCCAGCAGCCAAGATAGAAAAGAGTTGAACACTGAAGCTTTCTTT. This chain links TRBV3-1 (or the pseudogene TRBV3-2) with TRBJ1-1; D gene uncertain. This CDR3 is 16 amino acids long. The V end lost 0 bases, the J end lost 0 bases, and 11 bases lay between the germline ends. Germline CDR1 LGHDT, CDR2 YNNKEL (reference sequence).

The CDR3: CASSTPGGGQETQYF. CDR3 coding DNA: TGTGCCAGCAGTACTCCAGGGGGCGGACAAGAGACCCAGTACTTC. The J gene is TRBJ2-5, the V gene TRBV6-5; 8 positions agree with TRBD1. Germline V gene lookup returns CDR1 MNHEY and CDR2 SVGAGI. The ends lost 5 bases at V and 2 bases at J; junction bases unmatched: 7. The CDR3 has 15 residues.

The rearrangement uses TRBV3-1 (or the pseudogene TRBV3-2) and TRBJ2-5; TRBD2 agrees at 12 bases. From germline, CDR1 is LGHDT and CDR2 YNNKEL (reference sequence). V lost 3 bases to trimming and J lost 9 bases; unmatched junction nucleotides: 17. This CDR3 has 18 residues. This chain's CDR3 is CASSQGGLAGNTKRPQYF. The CDR3 DNA reads as TGTGCCAGCAGCCAGGGAGGACTAGCGGGGAACACCAAGAGACCCCAGTACTTC.

The chain carries TRBV3-1 (or the pseudogene TRBV3-2) and TRBJ1-3; no clear D. Per the germline V gene, CDR1 is LGHDT and CDR2 is YNNKEL (reference sequence). This CDR3 has 13 amino acids. V was shortened by 4 bases and J by 2 bases, with 6 bases between the two germline ends. The CDR3 DNA follows: TGTGCCAGCAGCCTCGGGACTGGAAACACCATATATTTT. Encoded protein: CASSLGTGNTIYF.

This chain joins TRBV28 and TRBJ2-3; TRBD2 matches 7 bases. Germline V CDR1 and CDR2: MDHEN, SYDVKM. The CDR3 sequence is 14 residues long. J gave up 0 bases and V 8 bases, and 5 bases lay outside the gene matches. In nucleotides, the CDR3 is TGTGCCAGCGTCCCCGGGGGGAGCACAGATACGCAGTATTTT. Amino acids: CASVPGGSTDTQYF.

The V and J genes are TRBV11-2 and TRBJ1-1; TRBD1 might be the D (5 bases). V was trimmed by 4 bases and J by 0 bases, leaving 12 bases between them. The length of the CDR3 is 15 residues. The germline gives CDR1 SGHAT, CDR2 FQNNGV. The CDR3: CASSSPGLVNTEAFF. The CDR3 nucleotides are TGTGCCAGCAGCTCACCGGGACTCGTGAACACTGAAGCTTTCTTT.

CDR3 amino acids: CASSFGQSRNTIYF. The CDR3 nucleotides are TGTGCCAGCAGCTTTGGACAGTCACGAAACACCATATATTTT. V is TRBV5-4 and J is TRBJ1-3; possibly TRBD1 for D (6 bases). Germline CDR1 SGHNT, CDR2 YYREEE (reference sequence). V lost 2 bases, J lost 5 bases, and 11 bases lay in between. This CDR3 has 14 amino acids.

The genes are TRBV11-2 and TRBJ1-1, with D hard to call. CDR1 is SGHAT and CDR2 is FQNNGV in the germline V gene. The CDR3 runs to 13 residues. Between the trimmed V and J ends, which lost 8 bases and 5 bases, there was a span of 15 bases. The CDR3 sequence is CASEGRARTEAFF. For the CDR3, the DNA is TGTGCCAGCGAGGGAAGGGCTCGGACTGAAGCTTTCTTT.

The chain combines TRBV19 with TRBJ2-1; 11 positions agree with TRBD2. The V segment lost 3 bases and the J segment 5 bases; nucleotides outside the gene matches: 3. Looked up from germline, CDR1 is LNHDA and CDR2 is SQIVND (reference sequence). This CDR3 is 15 amino acids long. CDR3 coding DNA: TGTGCCAGTAGTATTCGACTAGCGGGGAACAATGAGCAGTTCTTC. Its protein product is CASSIRLAGNNEQFF.

As for this clone: A read error may produce the germline difference seen at one junction end. The chain links TRBV27 to TRBJ2-5; TRBD1 matches at 7 bases. This CDR3 contains 15 residues. Per germline, CDR1 MNHEY and CDR2 SMNVEV (reference sequence). The CDR3 reads CTSSLGRGYQETQYF. The CDR3 nucleotides read TGTACCAGCAGTTTAGGCAGGGGGTACCAAGAGACCCAGTACTTC.

The chain couples TRBV15 to TRBJ1-4, with 7 bases lining up with TRBD1. The germline CDR1 and CDR2 sequences are LNHNV and YYDKDF (reference sequence). CDR3 size: 14 residues. V lost 11 bases to trimming and J lost 7 bases; unmatched junction nucleotides: 13. The CDR3 DNA follows: TGTGCCTCGTCGCGAGGGGGCGTCGGTGAAAAACTGTTTTTT. Translating gives CASSRGGVGEKLFF.